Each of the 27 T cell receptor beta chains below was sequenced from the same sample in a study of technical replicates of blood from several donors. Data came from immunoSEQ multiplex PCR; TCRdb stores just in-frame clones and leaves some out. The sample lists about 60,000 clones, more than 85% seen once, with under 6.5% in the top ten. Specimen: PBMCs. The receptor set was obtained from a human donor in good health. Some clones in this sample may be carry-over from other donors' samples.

The CDR3 region is CASSVTSGRTDTQYF. Written as DNA, the CDR3 is TGCGCCAGCAGCGTTACTAGCGGGAGAACAGATACGCAGTATTTT. J is TRBJ2-3 and V is TRBV5-1, with 11 bases fitting TRBD2. Germline values: CDR1 SGHRS, CDR2 YFSETQ. The CDR3 runs 15 residues. After removal of 4 bases from V and 3 bases from J, the junction contained 4 bases not matched to a gene.

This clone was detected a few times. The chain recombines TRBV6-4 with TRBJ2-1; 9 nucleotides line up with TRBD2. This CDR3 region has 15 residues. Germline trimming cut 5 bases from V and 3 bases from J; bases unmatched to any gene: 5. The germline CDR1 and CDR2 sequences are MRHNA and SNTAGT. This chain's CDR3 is CASSNSGGDYNEQFF. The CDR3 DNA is TGTGCCAGCAGTAATAGCGGGGGAGACTACAATGAGCAGTTCTTC.

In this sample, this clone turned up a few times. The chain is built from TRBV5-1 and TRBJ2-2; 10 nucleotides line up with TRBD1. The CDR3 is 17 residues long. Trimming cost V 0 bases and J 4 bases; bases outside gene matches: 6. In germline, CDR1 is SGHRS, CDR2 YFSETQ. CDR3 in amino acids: CASSLEDRGRSTGELFF. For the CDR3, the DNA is TGCGCCAGCAGCTTGGAAGACAGGGGGCGAAGCACCGGGGAGCTGTTTTTT.

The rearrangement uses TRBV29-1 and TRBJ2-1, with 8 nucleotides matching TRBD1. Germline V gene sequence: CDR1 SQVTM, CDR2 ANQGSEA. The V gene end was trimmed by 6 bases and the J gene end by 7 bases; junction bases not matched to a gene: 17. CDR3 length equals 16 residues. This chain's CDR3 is CSVAATGGLGRNEQFF. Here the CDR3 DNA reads TGCAGCGTAGCCGCAACAGGGGGATTAGGGAGGAATGAGCAGTTCTTC.

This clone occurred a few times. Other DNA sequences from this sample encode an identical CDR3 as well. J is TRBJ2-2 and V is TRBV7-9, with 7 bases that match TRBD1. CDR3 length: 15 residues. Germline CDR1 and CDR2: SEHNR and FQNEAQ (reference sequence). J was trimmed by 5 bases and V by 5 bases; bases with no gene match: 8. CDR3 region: CASSSRDRLTGELFF. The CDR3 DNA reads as TGTGCCAGCAGCAGCCGGGACAGACTAACCGGGGAGCTGTTTTTT.

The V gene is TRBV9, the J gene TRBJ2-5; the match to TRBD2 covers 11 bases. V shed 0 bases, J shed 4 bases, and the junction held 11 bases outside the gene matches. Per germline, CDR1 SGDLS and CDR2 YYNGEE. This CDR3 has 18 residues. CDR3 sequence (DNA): TGTGCCAGCAGCGTAGCTGGGGCTAGCGGGGGGAAAGGAGAGACCCAGTACTTC. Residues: CASSVAGASGGKGETQYF.

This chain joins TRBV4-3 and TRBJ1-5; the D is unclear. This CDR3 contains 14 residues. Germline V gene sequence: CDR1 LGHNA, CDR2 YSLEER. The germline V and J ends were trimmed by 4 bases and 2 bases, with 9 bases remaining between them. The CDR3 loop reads CASSRTFGNQPQHF. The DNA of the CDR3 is TGCGCCAGCAGCCGTACATTCGGCAATCAGCCCCAGCATTTT.

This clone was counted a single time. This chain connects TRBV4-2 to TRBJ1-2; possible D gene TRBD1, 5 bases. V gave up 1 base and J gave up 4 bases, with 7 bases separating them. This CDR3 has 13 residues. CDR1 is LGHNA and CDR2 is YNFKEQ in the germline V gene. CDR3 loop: CASSQGGSYGYTF. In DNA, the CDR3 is TGTGCCAGCAGCCAAGGGGGCAGCTATGGCTACACCTTC.

In DNA, the CDR3 is TGCGCCAGCAGCTTCTCACAGGGGTACGAGCAGTACTTC. Its protein is CASSFSQGYEQYF. The rearrangement links TRBV5-1 to TRBJ2-7, with 7 bases lining up with TRBD1. There are 13 residues in the CDR3. V shed 2 bases, J shed 4 bases, and the junction held 3 bases outside the gene matches. CDR1 and CDR2 from the germline V gene are SGHRS and YFSETQ. Complete variable domain (other parts from reference TRBV5-1 and TRBJ2-7): KAGVTQTPRYLIKTRGQQVTLSCSPISGHRSVSWYQQTPGQGLQFLFEYFSETQRNKGNFPGRFSGRQFSNSRSEMNVSTLELGDSALYLCASSFSQGYEQYFGPGTRLTVT.

The CDR3: CASSSQAVPGDPYEQYF. Here the CDR3 DNA reads TGTGCCAGCAGCTCGCAAGCGGTCCCAGGGGATCCCTACGAGCAGTACTTC. The V call is TRBV7-2, the J call TRBJ2-7, with TRBD1 as a possible D gene (6 bases). Germline V gives CDR1 SGHTA, CDR2 FQGNSA. CDR3 length: 17 amino acids. V lost 4 bases, J lost 2 bases, and 21 bases lay in between.

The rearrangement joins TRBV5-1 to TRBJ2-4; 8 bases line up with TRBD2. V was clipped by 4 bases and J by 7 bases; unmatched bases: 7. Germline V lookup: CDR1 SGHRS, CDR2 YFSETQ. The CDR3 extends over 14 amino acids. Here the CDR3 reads CASSVTSVPNIQYF. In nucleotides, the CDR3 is TGCGCCAGCAGCGTGACTAGCGTTCCTAACATTCAGTACTTC.

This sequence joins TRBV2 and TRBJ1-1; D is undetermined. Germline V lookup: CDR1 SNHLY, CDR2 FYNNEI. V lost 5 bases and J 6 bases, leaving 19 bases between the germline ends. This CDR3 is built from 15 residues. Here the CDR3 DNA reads TGTGCCAGCAGTCCTATCGCGGGCCACGCGGCTGAAGCTTTCTTT. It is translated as CASSPIAGHAAEAFF.

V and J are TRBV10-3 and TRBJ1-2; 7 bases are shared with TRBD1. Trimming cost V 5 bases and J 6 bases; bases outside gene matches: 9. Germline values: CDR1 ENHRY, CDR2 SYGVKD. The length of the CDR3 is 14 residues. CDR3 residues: CAISLLQGSDGYTF. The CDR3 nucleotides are TGTGCCATCAGTCTACTACAGGGGTCGGATGGCTACACCTTC.

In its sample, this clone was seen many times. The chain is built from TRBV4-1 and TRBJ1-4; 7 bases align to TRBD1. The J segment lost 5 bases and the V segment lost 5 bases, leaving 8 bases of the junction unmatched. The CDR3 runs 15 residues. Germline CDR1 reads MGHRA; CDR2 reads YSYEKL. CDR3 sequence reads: CASSTQGGGNEKLFF. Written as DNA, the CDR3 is TGCGCCAGCAGCACTCAAGGGGGCGGGAATGAAAAACTGTTTTTT.

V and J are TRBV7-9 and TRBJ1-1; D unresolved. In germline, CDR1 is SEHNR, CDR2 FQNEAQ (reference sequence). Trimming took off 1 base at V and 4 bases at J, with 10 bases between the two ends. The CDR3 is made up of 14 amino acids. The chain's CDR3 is CASSLVSGLTEAFF. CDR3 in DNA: TGTGCCAGCAGCTTAGTCTCGGGTCTCACTGAAGCTTTCTTT.

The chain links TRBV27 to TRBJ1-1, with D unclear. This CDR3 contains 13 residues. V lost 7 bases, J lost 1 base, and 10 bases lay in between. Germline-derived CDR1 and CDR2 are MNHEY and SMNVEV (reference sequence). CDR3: CASKLAGNTEAFF. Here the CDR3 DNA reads TGTGCCAGCAAGCTCGCTGGGAACACTGAAGCTTTCTTT.

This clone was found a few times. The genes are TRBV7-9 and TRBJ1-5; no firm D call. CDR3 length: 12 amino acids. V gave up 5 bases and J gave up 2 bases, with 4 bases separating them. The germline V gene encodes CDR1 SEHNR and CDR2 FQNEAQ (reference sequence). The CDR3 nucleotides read TGTGCCAGCAGCGAGGGCAATCAGCCCCAGCATTTT. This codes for CASSEGNQPQHF.

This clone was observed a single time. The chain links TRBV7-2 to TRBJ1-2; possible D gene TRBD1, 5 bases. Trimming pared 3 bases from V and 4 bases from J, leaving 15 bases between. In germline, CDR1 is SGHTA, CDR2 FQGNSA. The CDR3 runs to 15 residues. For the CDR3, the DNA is TGTGCCAGCAGCTTCAGTCCAGGGTCCCTCTATGGCTACACCTTC. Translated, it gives CASSFSPGSLYGYTF.

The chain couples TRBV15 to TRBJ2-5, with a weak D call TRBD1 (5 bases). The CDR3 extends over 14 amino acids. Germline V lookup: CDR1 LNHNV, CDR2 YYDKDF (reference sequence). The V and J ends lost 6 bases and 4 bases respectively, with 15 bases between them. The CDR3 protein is CATSRGPGPETQYF. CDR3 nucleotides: TGTGCCACCAGTAGGGGTCCCGGGCCAGAGACCCAGTACTTC.

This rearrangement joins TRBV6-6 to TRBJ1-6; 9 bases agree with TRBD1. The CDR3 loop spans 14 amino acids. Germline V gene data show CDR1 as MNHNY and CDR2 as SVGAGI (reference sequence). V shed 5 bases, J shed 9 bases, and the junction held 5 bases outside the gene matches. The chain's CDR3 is CASSPGQGFSPLHF. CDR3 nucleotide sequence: TGTGCCAGCAGTCCGGGACAGGGCTTTTCACCCCTCCACTTT.

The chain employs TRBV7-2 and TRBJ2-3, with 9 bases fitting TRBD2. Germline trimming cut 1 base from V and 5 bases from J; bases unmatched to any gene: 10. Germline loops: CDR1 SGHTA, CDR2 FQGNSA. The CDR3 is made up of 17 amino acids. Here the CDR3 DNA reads TGTGCCAGCAGCTTAGTGGGCGGGGGGGCCATTGGAGATACGCAGTATTTT. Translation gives CASSLVGGGAIGDTQYF.

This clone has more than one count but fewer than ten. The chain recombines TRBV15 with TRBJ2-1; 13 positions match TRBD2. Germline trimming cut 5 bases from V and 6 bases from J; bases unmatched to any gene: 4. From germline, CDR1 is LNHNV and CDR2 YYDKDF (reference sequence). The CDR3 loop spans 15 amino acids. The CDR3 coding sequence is TGTGCCACCAGCGGGGGACTAGCGGGAACCAATGAGCAGTTCTTC. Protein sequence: CATSGGLAGTNEQFF.

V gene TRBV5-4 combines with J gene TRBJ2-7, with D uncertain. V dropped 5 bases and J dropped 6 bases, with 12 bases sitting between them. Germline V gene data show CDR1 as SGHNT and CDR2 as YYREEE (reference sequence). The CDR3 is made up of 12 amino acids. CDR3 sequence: CASSSDGREQYF. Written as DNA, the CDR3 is TGTGCCAGCAGTTCTGATGGGCGCGAGCAGTACTTC. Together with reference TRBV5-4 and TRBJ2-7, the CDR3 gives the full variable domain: ETGVTQSPTHLIKTRGQQVTLRCSSQSGHNTVSWYQQALGQGPQFIFQYYREEENGRGNFPPRFSGLQFPNYSSELNVNALELDDSALYLCASSSDGREQYFGPGTRLTVT.

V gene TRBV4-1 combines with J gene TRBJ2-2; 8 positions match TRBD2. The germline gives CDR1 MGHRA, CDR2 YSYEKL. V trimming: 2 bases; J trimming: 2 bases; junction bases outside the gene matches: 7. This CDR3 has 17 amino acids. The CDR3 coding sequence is TGCGCCAGCAGCCAATACGCGGGGGGAGACAACACCGGGGAGCTGTTTTTT. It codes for CASSQYAGGDNTGELFF.

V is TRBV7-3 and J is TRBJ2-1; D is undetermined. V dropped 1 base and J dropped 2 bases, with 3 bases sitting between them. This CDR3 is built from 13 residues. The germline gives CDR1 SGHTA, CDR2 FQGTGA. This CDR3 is CASSLNTYNEQFF. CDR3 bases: TGTGCCAGCAGCTTAAACACCTACAATGAGCAGTTCTTC.

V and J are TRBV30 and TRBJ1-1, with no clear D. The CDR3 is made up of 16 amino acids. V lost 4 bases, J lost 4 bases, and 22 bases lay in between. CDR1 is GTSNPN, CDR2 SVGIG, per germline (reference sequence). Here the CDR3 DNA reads TGTGCCTGGACCCGGAATTCGTTGTGGTCGGGCACTGAAGCTTTCTTT. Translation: CAWTRNSLWSGTEAFF.

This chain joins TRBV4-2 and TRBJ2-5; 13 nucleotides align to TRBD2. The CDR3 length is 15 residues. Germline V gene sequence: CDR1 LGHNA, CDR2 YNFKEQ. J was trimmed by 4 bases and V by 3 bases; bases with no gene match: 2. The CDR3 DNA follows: TGTGCCAGCAGCCAGCGACTAGCGGGAGGAGAGACCCAGTACTTC. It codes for CASSQRLAGGETQYF.